A selection of T cell receptor beta chains follows, all from one sample in a study of T cell responses to AZD1222 COVID-19 vaccine. Measured with immunoSEQ multiplex PCR; TCRdb has only the in-frame clones, and not every one. Altogether some 250,000 clones are present, approximately 94% being singletons, with the ten largest covering around 0.58%. The sample was peripheral blood, taken 28 days after the second AZD1222 dose. The receptors were gathered from an adult who received the AZD1222 COVID-19 vaccine. The CDR3 runs from the conserved cysteine through the conserved F or W. D genes are given only for firm matches. Clone size, where shown, is once, few, many, or a class for clones that have expanded.

j_call clone_size v_call d_call cdr3_aa cdr3_nt
TRBJ2-7 . TRBV6-1 . CASSEKGTYEQYF TGTGCCAGCAGTGAAAAGGGGACCTACGAGCAGTACTTC
TRBJ1-1 . TRBV18 TRBD1 CASSPTGGNTEAFF TGTGCCAGCTCACCAACAGGGGGCAACACTGAAGCTTTCTTT
TRBJ1-5 . TRBV7-2 . CASSSSGVNNQPQHF TGTGCCAGCAGCTCCTCGGGAGTAAACAATCAGCCCCAGCATTTT
TRBJ1-2 . TRBV28 . CASSFSRAGRKNYGYTF TGTGCCAGCAGTTTTAGTCGGGCAGGGCGGAAGAACTATGGCTACACCTTC
TRBJ1-3 . TRBV28 . CASTGFGNTIYF TGTGCCAGCACGGGTTTTGGAAACACCATATATTTT
TRBJ1-2 . TRBV24-1 . CATSDPLDPRRDYGYTF TGTGCCACCAGTGATCCCCTTGACCCACGAAGGGACTATGGCTACACCTTC
TRBJ2-5 . TRBV5-1 . CASSVQETQYF TGCGCCAGCAGCGTCCAAGAGACCCAGTACTTC
TRBJ1-2 . TRBV23-1 . CASSQQYGYTF TGCGCCAGCAGTCAACAATATGGCTACACCTTC
TRBJ1-2 . TRBV9 TRBD1 CASSVDPGQDYGYTF TGTGCCAGCAGCGTAGACCCGGGACAGGATTATGGCTACACCTTC
TRBJ1-1 . TRBV5-8 . CASSLEHTFNTEAFF TGTGCCAGCAGCTTGGAACACACGTTCAACACTGAAGCTTTCTTT
TRBJ1-1 . TRBV5-4 . CASRSQGLNTEAFF TGTGCCAGCAGATCACAGGGCCTGAACACTGAAGCTTTCTTT
TRBJ1-2 . TRBV6-2/TRBV6-3 TRBD1 CASSSGQGGYGYTF TGTGCCAGCAGTTCCGGACAGGGGGGCTATGGCTACACCTTC
TRBJ2-5 . TRBV28 . CASSFSRPWTNQETQYF TGTGCCAGCAGTTTTTCTCGACCCTGGACTAACCAAGAGACCCAGTACTTC
TRBJ1-3 . TRBV10-3 . CAISSGRGGSGNTIYF TGTGCCATCAGCTCAGGGAGGGGAGGCTCTGGAAACACCATATATTTT
TRBJ1-6 . TRBV2 . CASRKGWRDNSPLHF TGTGCCAGCAGGAAGGGTTGGAGGGATAATTCACCCCTCCACTTT
TRBJ1-1 . TRBV10-3 . CAINSFPGGFHTEAFF TGTGCCATCAATTCATTTCCCGGGGGCTTTCACACTGAAGCTTTCTTT
TRBJ2-1 . TRBV10-1 . CASKGPSDNEQFF TGCGCCAGCAAGGGCCCTAGCGATAATGAGCAGTTCTTC
TRBJ2-1 . TRBV4-3 . CASSQELTNNEQFF TGCGCCAGCAGCCAAGAGCTTACCAACAATGAGCAGTTCTTC
TRBJ1-1 . TRBV10-1 . CASSRSMNTEAFF TGCGCCAGCAGTCGATCGATGAACACTGAAGCTTTCTTT
TRBJ2-5 . TRBV4-2 . CASSQGGTGETQYF TGTGCCAGCAGCCAGGGCGGGACTGGAGAGACCCAGTACTTC
TRBJ1-3 . TRBV12-3/TRBV12-4 . CASSLVLGNTIYF TGTGCCAGCAGTTTAGTCCTGGGAAACACCATATATTTT
TRBJ1-1 . TRBV5-6 . CASSLDGDTEAFF TGTGCCAGCAGCTTGGACGGAGACACTGAAGCTTTCTTT
TRBJ1-2 . TRBV11-2 . CASSLEGRNYGYTF TGTGCCAGCAGCTTAGAAGGGCGTAACTATGGCTACACCTTC
TRBJ2-3 . TRBV27 . CASSPQKSTDTQYF TGTGCCAGCAGTCCGCAGAAGAGCACAGATACGCAGTATTTT
TRBJ1-2 . TRBV6-5 . CASSYFQGYGYTF TGTGCCAGCAGTTACTTCCAGGGGTATGGCTACACCTTC
TRBJ2-7 . TRBV19 TRBD2 CASSGGTSGTSYEQYF TGTGCCAGTAGTGGCGGGACTAGCGGGACCTCCTACGAGCAGTACTTC
TRBJ2-7 . TRBV9 . CASSVGRGHRREQYF TGTGCCAGCAGCGTAGGTCGGGGGCACCGAAGGGAGCAGTACTTC
TRBJ2-7 . TRBV6-1 . CASSEGGFPGEQYF TGTGCCAGCAGTGAAGGAGGCTTCCCGGGGGAGCAGTACTTC
TRBJ1-4 . TRBV18 . CASSPNGSGEKLFF TGTGCCAGCTCACCTAATGGGTCGGGGGAAAAACTGTTTTTT
TRBJ1-5 . TRBV19 . CASSGALRSQHF TGTGCCAGTAGTGGGGCCCTAAGGTCCCAGCATTTT
TRBJ1-2 . TRBV4-1 TRBD1 CASSQVVGQGAGGYTF TGCGCCAGCAGCCAGGTCGTAGGACAGGGGGCCGGTGGCTACACCTTC
TRBJ1-3 . TRBV19 . CASRRRRSGNTIYF TGTGCCAGTAGAAGACGGCGCTCTGGAAACACCATATATTTT
TRBJ1-1 . TRBV28 . CASSSHAGSETEAFF TGTGCCAGCAGTTCTCATGCAGGTTCGGAGACTGAAGCTTTCTTT
TRBJ1-2 . TRBV29-1 . CSVEVGSGYTF TGCAGCGTTGAAGTGGGGTCTGGCTACACCTTC
TRBJ2-5 few TRBV18 . CASSPSEGETQYF TGTGCCAGCTCACCGTCAGAAGGGGAGACCCAGTACTTC
TRBJ2-2 . TRBV28 TRBD1 CASLQGGGNTGELFF TGTGCCAGCCTACAGGGGGGAGGCAACACCGGGGAGCTGTTTTTT
TRBJ2-7 . TRBV28 TRBD1 CASSSPRQGARYEQYF TGTGCCAGCAGTTCCCCCCGACAGGGGGCCCGCTACGAGCAGTACTTC
TRBJ2-3 once TRBV5-4 TRBD2 CASSSGSGGFRDTQYF TGTGCCAGCAGCTCGGGCAGCGGGGGCTTTCGGGATACGCAGTATTTT
TRBJ2-1 . TRBV28 TRBD2 CASSLWTSLHNEQFF TGTGCCAGCAGTTTGTGGACTAGCTTACACAATGAGCAGTTCTTC
TRBJ2-3 . TRBV3-1/TRBV3-2 TRBD2 CASSQDIAGVTSTDTQYF TGTGCCAGCAGCCAAGATATAGCGGGGGTGACTAGCACAGATACGCAGTATTTT
TRBJ1-5 few TRBV28 . CASSTLNQPQHF TGTGCCAGCTCGACACTCAATCAGCCCCAGCATTTT
TRBJ2-1 . TRBV3-1/TRBV3-2 TRBD2 CASSQDPVAGENNEQFF TGTGCCAGCAGCCAAGATCCGGTAGCGGGCGAGAACAATGAGCAGTTCTTC
TRBJ1-4 . TRBV6-5 . CASSYSRQVGEKLFF TGTGCCAGCAGTTACTCGAGACAGGTCGGGGAAAAACTGTTTTTT
TRBJ2-7 . TRBV9 . CASSVDQGRDYEQYF TGTGCCAGCAGCGTAGACCAGGGGCGGGACTACGAGCAGTACTTC
TRBJ1-1 . TRBV2 . CASSTGTVNTEAFF TGTGCCAGCAGTACCGGGACGGTTAACACTGAAGCTTTCTTT
TRBJ2-7 . TRBV7-3 . CASSLTPGLPYEQYF TGTGCCAGCAGCTTAACCCCCGGGTTACCATACGAGCAGTACTTC
TRBJ2-5 . TRBV29-1 TRBD2 CSVSRLAGGFGPETQYF TGCAGCGTTTCGAGATTAGCGGGAGGGTTTGGTCCAGAGACCCAGTACTTC
TRBJ2-6 . TRBV7-3 TRBD1 CASSFDRVGANVLTF TGTGCCAGCAGCTTCGACAGGGTGGGGGCCAACGTCCTGACTTTC
TRBJ2-1 . TRBV6-4 TRBD1 CAPRGQGAGYNEQFF TGTGCCCCCAGGGGGCAGGGGGCGGGATACAATGAGCAGTTCTTC
TRBJ1-5 . TRBV28 . CASRGPYSNQPQHF TGTGCCAGCAGGGGACCTTATAGCAATCAGCCCCAGCATTTT
TRBJ2-2 . TRBV5-4 TRBD1 CASSFTGGTGELFF TGTGCCAGCAGCTTTACAGGGGGGACCGGGGAGCTGTTTTTT
TRBJ2-2 . TRBV5-1 . CASSETASANTGELFF TGCGCCAGCAGTGAGACAGCTAGCGCGAACACCGGGGAGCTGTTTTTT
TRBJ2-1 . TRBV7-9 TRBD2 CASTLVGAGGINEQFF TGTGCCAGCACCCTAGTCGGCGCGGGAGGAATCAATGAGCAGTTCTTC
TRBJ2-1 . TRBV13 TRBD2 CASSLQRLTSGKYNEQFF TGTGCCAGCAGCTTACAACGCCTGACTAGCGGCAAATACAATGAGCAGTTCTTC
TRBJ2-7 . TRBV6-1 . CASSKGHPRDYEQYF TGTGCCAGCAGTAAGGGTCATCCTAGGGACTACGAGCAGTACTTC
TRBJ2-1 . TRBV7-3 TRBD1 CASSLQGFHEQFF TGTGCCAGCAGCCTACAGGGGTTCCATGAGCAGTTCTTC
TRBJ1-5 once TRBV20-1 . CSARLGDIQHF TGCAGTGCTAGATTGGGGGACATCCAGCATTTT
TRBJ1-1 . TRBV28 . CASRLTLTNTEAFF TGTGCCAGCAGACTCACCTTGACTAACACTGAAGCTTTCTTT
TRBJ1-5 . TRBV15 . CATSKGSGGVYQPQHF TGTGCCACCAGCAAGGGAAGCGGAGGGGTTTATCAGCCCCAGCATTTT